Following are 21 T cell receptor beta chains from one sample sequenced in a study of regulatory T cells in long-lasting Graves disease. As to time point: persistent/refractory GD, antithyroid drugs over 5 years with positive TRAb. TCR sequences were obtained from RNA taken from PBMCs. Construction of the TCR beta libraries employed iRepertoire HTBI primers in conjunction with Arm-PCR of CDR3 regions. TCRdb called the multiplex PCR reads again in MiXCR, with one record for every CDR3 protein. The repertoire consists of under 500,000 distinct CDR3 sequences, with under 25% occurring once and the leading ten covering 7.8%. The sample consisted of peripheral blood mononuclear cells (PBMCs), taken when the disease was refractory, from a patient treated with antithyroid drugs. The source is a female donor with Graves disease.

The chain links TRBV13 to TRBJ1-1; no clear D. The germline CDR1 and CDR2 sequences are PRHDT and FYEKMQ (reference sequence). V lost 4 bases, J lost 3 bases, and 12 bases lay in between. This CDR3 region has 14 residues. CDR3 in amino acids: CASSYLGWDTEAFF. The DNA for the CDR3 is TGTGCCAGCAGCTACCTCGGGTGGGACACTGAAGCTTTCTTT.

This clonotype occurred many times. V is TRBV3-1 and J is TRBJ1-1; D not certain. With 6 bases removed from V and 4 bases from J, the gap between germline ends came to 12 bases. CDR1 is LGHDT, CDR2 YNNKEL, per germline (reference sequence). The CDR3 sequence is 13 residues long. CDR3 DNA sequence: TGTGCCAGCAGAACAACGTGGGGCACTGAAGCTTTCTTT. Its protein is CASRTTWGTEAFF.

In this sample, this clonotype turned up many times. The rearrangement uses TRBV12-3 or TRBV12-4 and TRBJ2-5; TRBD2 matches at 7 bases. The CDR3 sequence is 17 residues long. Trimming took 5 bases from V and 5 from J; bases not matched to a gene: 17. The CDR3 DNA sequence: TGTGCCAGCAGTCAGGGACTACCTAGCGACCGTAGGGAGACCCAGTACTTC. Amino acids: CASSQGLPSDRRETQYF.

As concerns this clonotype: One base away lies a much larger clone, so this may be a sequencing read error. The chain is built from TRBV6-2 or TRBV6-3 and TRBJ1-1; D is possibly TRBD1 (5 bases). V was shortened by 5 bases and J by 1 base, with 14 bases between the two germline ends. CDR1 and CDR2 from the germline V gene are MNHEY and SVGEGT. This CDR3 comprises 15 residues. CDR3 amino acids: CASSARGGSNTEAFF. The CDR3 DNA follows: TGTGCCAGCAGTGCCCGTGGGGGGTCGAACACTGAAGCTTTCTTT.

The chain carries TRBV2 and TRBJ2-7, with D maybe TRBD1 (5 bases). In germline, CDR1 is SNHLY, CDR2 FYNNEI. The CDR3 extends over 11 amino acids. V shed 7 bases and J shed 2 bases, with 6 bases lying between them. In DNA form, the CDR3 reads TGTGCCAGCAAGGGGACCTACGAGCAGTACTTC. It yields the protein CASKGTYEQYF. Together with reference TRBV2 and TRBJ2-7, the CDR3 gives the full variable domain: EPEVTQTPSHQVTQMGQEVILRCVPISNHLYFYWYRQILGQKVEFLVSFYNNEISEKSEIFDDQFSVERPDGSNFTLKIRSTKLEDSAMYFCASKGTYEQYFGPGTRLTVT.

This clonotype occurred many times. The CDR3 DNA reads TGTGCCAGCAGTATCTACAGGGAGGGTACTGAAGCTTTCTTT. Translating gives CASSIYREGTEAFF. J is TRBJ1-1 and V is TRBV12-3 or TRBV12-4; a weak D match, TRBD1 (6 bases). The CDR3 length is 14 residues. Trimming removed 5 bases at V and 5 bases at J, with 15 bases between.

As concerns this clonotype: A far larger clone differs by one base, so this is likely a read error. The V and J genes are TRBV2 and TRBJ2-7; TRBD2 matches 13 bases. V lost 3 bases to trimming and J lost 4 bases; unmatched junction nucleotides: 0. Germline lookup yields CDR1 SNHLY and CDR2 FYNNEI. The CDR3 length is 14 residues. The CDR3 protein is CASSETSGRYEQYF. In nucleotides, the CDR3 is TGTGCCAGCAGTGAGACTAGCGGGAGGTACGAGCAGTACTTC. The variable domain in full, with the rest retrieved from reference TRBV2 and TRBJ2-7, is EPEVTQTPSHQVTQMGQEVILRCVPISNHLYFYWYRQILGQKVEFLVSFYNNEISEKSEIFDDQFSVERPDGSNFTLKIRSTKLEDSAMYFCASSETSGRYEQYFGPGTRLTVT.

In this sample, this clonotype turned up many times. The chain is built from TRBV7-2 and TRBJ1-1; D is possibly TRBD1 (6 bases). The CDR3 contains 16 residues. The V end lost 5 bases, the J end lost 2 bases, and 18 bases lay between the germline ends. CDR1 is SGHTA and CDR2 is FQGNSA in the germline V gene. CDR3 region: CASSSKGLGANTEAFF. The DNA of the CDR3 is TGTGCCAGCAGCAGTAAGGGTCTGGGGGCTAACACTGAAGCTTTCTTT.

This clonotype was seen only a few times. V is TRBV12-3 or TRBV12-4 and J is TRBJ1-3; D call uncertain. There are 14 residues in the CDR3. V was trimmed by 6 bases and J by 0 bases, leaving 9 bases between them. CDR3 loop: CASSYESSGNTIYF. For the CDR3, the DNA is TGTGCCAGCAGCTATGAATCCTCTGGAAACACCATATATTTT.

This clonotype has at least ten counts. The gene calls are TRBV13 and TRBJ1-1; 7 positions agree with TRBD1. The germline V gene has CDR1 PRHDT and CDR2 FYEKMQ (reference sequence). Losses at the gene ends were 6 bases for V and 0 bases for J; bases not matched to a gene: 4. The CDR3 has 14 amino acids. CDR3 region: CASRGTDLNTEAFF. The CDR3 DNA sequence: TGTGCCAGCAGGGGGACAGACCTGAACACTGAAGCTTTCTTT.

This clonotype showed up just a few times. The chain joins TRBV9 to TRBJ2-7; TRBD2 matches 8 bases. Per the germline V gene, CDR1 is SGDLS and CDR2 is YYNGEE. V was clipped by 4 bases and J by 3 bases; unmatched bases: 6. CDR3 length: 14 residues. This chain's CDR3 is CASSPAGVSYEQYF. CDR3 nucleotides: TGTGCCAGCAGCCCAGCGGGAGTAAGCTACGAGCAGTACTTC.

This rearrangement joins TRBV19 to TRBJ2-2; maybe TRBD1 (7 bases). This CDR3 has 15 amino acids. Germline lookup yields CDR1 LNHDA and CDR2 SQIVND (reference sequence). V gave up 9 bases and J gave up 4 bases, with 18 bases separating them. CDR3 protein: CASARGAGSTGELFF. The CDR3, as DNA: TGTGCCAGCGCCAGGGGGGCAGGGAGCACCGGGGAGCTGTTTTTT.

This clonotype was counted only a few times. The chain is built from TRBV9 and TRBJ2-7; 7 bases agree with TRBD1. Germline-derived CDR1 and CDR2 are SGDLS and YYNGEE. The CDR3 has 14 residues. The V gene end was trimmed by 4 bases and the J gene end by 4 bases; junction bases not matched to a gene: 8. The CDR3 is CASSLTQGMYEQYF. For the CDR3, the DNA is TGTGCCAGCAGCCTCACACAGGGGATGTACGAGCAGTACTTC.

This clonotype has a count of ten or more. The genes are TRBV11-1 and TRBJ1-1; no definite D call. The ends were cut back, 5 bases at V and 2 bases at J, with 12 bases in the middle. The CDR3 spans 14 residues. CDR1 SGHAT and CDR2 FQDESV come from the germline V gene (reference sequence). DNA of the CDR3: TGTGCCAGCAGCCCCCGACCGAAAAACACTGAAGCTTTCTTT. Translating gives CASSPRPKNTEAFF.

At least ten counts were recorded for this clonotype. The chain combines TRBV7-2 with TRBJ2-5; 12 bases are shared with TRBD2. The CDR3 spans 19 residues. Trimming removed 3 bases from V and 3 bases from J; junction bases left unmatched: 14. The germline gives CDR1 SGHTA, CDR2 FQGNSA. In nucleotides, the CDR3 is TGTGCCAGCAGCTTCAGACTAGCGGGAGTTATGTTCGGAGAAGAGACCCAGTACTTC. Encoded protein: CASSFRLAGVMFGEETQYF.

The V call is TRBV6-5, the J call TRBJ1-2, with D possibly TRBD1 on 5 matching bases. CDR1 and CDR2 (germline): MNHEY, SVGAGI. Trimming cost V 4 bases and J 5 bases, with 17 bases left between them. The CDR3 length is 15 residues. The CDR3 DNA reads TGTGCCAGCAGTTTGAGTCAGGGCGAGGATTATGGCTACACCTTC. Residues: CASSLSQGEDYGYTF.

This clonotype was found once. CDR3 residues: CASSLYLGGQGNTDTQYF. The CDR3 coding sequence is TGTGCCAGCAGCTTATATTTAGGGGGACAGGGAAACACAGATACGCAGTATTTT. This sequence joins TRBV7-8 and TRBJ2-3; 9 bases fit TRBD1. The V and J ends lost 2 bases and 2 bases, in that order; junction bases with no gene match: 11. The germline V gene encodes CDR1 SGHVS and CDR2 FQNEAQ. The CDR3 is made up of 18 amino acids.

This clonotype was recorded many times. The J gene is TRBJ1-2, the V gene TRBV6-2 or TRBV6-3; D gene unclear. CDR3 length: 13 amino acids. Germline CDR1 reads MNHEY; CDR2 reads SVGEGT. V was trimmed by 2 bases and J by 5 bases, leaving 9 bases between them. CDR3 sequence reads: CASSYDGVYGYTF. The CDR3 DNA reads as TGTGCCAGCAGTTACGACGGGGTATATGGCTACACCTTC.

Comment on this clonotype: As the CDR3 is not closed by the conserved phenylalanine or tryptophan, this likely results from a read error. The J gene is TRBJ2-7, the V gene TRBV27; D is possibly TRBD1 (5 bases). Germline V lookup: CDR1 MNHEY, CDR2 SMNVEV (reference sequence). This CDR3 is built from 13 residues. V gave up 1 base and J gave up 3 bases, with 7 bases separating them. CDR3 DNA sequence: TGTGCCAGCAGTTTATTGGGGCGCTACGAGCAGTACCTC. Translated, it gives CASSLLGRYEQYL.

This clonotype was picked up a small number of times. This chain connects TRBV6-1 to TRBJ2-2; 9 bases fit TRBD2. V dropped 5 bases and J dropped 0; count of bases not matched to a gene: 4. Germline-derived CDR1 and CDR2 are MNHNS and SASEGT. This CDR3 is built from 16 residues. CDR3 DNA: TGTGCCAGCAGTTACCTAGCGGGGTCGAACACCGGGGAGCTGTTTTTT. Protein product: CASSYLAGSNTGELFF.

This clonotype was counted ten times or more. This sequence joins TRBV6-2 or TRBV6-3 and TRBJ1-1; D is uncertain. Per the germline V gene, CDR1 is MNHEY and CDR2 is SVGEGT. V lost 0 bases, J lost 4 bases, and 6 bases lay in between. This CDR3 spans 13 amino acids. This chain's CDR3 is CASSYSAATEAFF. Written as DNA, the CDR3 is TGTGCCAGCAGTTACTCGGCGGCCACTGAAGCTTTCTTT.